Listed here are 5 T cell receptor beta chains from one sample, sequenced in a study of blood T cell repertoires in COVID-19. Sequenced by immunoSEQ multiplex PCR; TCRdb stores in-frame clones only, minus some. The data hold under 200,000 clones, with around 85% observed a single time. The sequenced sample consisted of peripheral blood. The receptors originated from a man aged 55 to 69 with acute or convalescent COVID-19.

This chain uses TRBV14 with TRBJ2-1; 16 bases match TRBD2. The germline gives CDR1 SGHDN, CDR2 FVKESK. V was clipped by 7 bases and J by 7 bases; unmatched bases: 4. The CDR3 contains 15 residues. CDR3 coding DNA: TGTGCCAGCAAGGGGACTAGCGGGAGGGGGAATGAGCAGTTCTTC. Translation gives CASKGTSGRGNEQFF.

V and J are TRBV28 and TRBJ2-7; D is undetermined. Germline V gene lookup returns CDR1 MDHEN and CDR2 SYDVKM. V gave up 5 bases and J gave up 2 bases, with 7 bases separating them. CDR3 length: 12 amino acids. CDR3 DNA: TGTGCCAGCAGTCCGTTCGCCTACGAGCAGTACTTC. This codes for CASSPFAYEQYF.

Only one count was recorded for this clone. The genes are TRBV21-1 and TRBJ1-1; the tabulated D call, TRBD1, remains unverified against the DNA. TRBV21-1 is described as a pseudogene. There are 17 residues in the CDR3. The CDR3: CASSAPKKAGGLTEAFF. The CDR3 region has the DNA TGTGCCAGCAGCGCCCCGAAGAAGGCAGGGGGCTTGACTGAAGCTTTCTTT.

The rearrangement uses TRBV28 and TRBJ2-2; D might be TRBD2 (6 bases). Trimming removed 3 bases from V and 1 base from J, with 18 bases in between. The germline gives CDR1 MDHEN, CDR2 SYDVKM. The CDR3 has 18 amino acids. The CDR3 loop reads CASSFPGLAEGNTGELFF. As DNA, the CDR3 is TGTGCCAGCAGTTTCCCCGGATTAGCGGAGGGGAACACCGGGGAGCTGTTTTTT.

The chain has TRBV19 and TRBJ1-6, with D possibly matching TRBD1 (6 bases). Germline V gives CDR1 LNHDA, CDR2 SQIVND (reference sequence). This CDR3 comprises 13 residues. V was clipped by 10 bases and J by 2 bases, with 9 bases between them. The CDR3 sequence: CATRTAYNSPLHF. The CDR3 bases are TGTGCCACCAGGACAGCCTATAATTCACCCCTCCACTTT.